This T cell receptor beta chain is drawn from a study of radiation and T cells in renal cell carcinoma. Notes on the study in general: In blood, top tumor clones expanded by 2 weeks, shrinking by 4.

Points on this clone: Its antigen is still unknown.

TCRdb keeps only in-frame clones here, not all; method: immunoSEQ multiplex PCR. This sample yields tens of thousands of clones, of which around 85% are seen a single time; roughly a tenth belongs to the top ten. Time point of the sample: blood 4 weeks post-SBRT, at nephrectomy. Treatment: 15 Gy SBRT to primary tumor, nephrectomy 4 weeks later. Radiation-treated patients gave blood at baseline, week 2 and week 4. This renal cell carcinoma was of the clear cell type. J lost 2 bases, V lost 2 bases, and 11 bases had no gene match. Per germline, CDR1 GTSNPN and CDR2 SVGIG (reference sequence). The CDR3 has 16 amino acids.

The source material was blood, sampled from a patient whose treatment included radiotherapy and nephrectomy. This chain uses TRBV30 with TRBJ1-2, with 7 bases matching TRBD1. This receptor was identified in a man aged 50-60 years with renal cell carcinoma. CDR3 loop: CAWSKSSGTVNYGYTF. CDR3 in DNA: TGTGCCTGGAGTAAATCGTCGGGGACAGTCAACTATGGCTACACCTTC.